This T cell receptor (beta chain) was retrieved from a study of blood T cell repertoires in COVID-19. Trimming cost V 8 bases and J 5 bases; bases outside gene matches: 11. Germline CDR1 reads LNHDA; CDR2 reads SQIVND (reference sequence). The length of the CDR3 is 14 residues. Clones were sequenced by immunoSEQ multiplex PCR, and TCRdb holds only the in-frame ones, with some missing. The profile shows some 220,000 clones, 83% of them singletons. Sequences were obtained from peripheral blood. This TCR was recovered from a human donor in a cohort sampled during active COVID-19. V gene TRBV19 combines with J gene TRBJ2-5; 7 bases agree with TRBD1. CDR3 bases: TGTGCCAGTTCTCAGACAGGGAATGACGAGACCCAGTACTTC. This codes for CASSQTGNDETQYF.